This TCR beta chain was sequenced during a study of T cells in women clearing cervical HPV infection. Overall study results and limits: Controls had more TRBV6-7 (approximately 0.16%) than cases (roughly 0.11%). T-cell numbers per sample were unknown and may explain richness differences. It is unknown whether associations predate infection; no effector/memory or HPV-specific sorting.

Worth noting for this clone: Its antigen remains unknown. The read ends 3 residues before the CDR3 terminus; that terminus is restored from the germline J gene.

Here immunoSEQ multiplex PCR was the method, and the copy in TCRdb shows in-frame clones only, minus some. This table lists 20,000 to 25,000 clones. The CDR3 length is 16 residues. The V gene's germline CDR1 is GTSNPN and CDR2 SVGIG (reference sequence). Deletions cut 1 base from V and 2 bases from J, with 15 bases between. The sequenced sample was blood buffy coat. This clonotype originated in a woman between 18 and 75 years old with a cervical HPV16 infection that either progressed to CIN3+ or cleared (not recorded which). V usage is TRBV30 and J usage is TRBJ2-1; possible D gene TRBD2, 5 bases. CDR3 DNA (partial): TGTGCCTGGAGTGGCCTTAGCGCCCTGACCTACAATGAG. This codes for CAWSGLSALTYNE. The whole CDR3 sequence is CAWSGLSALTYNEQFF.